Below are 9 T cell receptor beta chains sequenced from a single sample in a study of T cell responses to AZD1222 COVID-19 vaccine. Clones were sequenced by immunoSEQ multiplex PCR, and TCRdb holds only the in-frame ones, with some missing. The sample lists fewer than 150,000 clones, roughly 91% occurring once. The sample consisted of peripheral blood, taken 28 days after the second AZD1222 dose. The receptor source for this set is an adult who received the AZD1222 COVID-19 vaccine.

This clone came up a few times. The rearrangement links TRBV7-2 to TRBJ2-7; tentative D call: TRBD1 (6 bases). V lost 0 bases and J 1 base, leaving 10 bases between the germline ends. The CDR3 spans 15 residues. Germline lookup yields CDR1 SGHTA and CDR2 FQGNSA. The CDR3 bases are TGTGCCAGCAGCTTAGCTGGACAGATTTCCTACGAGCAGTACTTC. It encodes CASSLAGQISYEQYF.

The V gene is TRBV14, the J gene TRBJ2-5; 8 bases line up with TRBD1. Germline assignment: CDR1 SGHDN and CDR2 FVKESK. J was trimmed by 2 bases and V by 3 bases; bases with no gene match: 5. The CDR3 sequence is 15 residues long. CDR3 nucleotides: TGTGCCAGCAGCCATAACAGGGGGTGGCAAGAGACCCAGTACTTC. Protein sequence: CASSHNRGWQETQYF.

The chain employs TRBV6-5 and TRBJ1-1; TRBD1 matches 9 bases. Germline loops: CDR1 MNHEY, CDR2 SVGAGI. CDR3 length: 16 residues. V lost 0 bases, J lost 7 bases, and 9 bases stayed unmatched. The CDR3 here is CASSYSAGTGKGEAFF. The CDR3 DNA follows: TGTGCCAGCAGTTACTCCGCAGGGACAGGGAAGGGTGAAGCTTTCTTT.

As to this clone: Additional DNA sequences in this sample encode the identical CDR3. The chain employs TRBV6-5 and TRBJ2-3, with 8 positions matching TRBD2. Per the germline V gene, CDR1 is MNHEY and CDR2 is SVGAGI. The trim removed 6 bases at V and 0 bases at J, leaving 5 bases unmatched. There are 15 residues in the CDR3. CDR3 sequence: CASSLLAESTDTQYF. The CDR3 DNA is TGTGCCAGCAGCCTACTAGCGGAAAGCACAGATACGCAGTATTTT.

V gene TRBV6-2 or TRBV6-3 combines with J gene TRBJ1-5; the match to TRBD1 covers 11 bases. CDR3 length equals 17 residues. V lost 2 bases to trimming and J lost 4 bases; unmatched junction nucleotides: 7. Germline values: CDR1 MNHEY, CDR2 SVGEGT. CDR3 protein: CASSYRTGGERNQPQHF. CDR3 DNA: TGTGCCAGCAGTTACCGGACAGGGGGCGAGAGAAATCAGCCCCAGCATTTT.

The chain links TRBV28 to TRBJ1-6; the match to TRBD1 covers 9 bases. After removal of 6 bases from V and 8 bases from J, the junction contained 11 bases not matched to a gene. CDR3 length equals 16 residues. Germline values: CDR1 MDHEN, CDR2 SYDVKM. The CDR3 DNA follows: TGTGCCAGCAGGAAGGGACAGGGCCTCAGTGATTCACCCCTCCACTTT. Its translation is CASRKGQGLSDSPLHF.

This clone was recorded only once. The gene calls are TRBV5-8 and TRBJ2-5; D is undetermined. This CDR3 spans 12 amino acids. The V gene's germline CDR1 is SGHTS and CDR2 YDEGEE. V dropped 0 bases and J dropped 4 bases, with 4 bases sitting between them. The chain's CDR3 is CASSLVRETQYF. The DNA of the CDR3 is TGTGCCAGCAGCTTGGTTCGAGAGACCCAGTACTTC.

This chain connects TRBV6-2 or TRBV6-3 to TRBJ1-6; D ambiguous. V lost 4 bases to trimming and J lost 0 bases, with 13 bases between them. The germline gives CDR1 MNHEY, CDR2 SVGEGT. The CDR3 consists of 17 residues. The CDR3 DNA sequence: TGTGCCAGCAGTTCCCAGGACCTTCGCTCCTATAATTCACCCCTCCACTTT. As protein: CASSSQDLRSYNSPLHF.

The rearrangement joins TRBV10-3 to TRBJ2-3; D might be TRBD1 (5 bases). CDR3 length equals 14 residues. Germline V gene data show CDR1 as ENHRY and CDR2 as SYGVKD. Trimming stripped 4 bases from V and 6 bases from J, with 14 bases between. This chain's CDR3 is CAISATDPKDTQYF. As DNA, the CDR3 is TGTGCCATCAGTGCGACAGACCCCAAGGATACGCAGTATTTT.